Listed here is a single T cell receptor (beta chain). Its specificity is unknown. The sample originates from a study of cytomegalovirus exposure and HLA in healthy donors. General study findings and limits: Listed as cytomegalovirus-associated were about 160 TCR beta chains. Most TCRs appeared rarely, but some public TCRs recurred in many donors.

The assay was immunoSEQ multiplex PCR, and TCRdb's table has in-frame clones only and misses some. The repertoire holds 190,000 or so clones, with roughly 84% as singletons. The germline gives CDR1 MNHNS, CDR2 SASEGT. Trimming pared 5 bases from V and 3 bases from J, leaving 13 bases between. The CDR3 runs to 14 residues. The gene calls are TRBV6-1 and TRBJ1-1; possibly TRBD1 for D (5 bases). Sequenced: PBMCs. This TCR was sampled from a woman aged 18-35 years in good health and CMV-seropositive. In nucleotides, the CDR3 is TGTGCCAGCAGTCCAGGGAACGCGGACACTGAAGCTTTCTTT. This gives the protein CASSPGNADTEAFF.